The 6 T cell receptor beta chains below come from one sample, sequenced in a study of T cells in Graves' hyperthyroidism and ophthalmopathy. TCR beta CDR3 region amplification was performed from RNA transcripts. RT-PCR in the first round (using the HTBI primer set) targeted the TCR CDR3. One entry per CDR3 protein, called by TCRdb with MiXCR from the multiplex PCR reads. This table has some 320,000 distinct CDR3 sequences, roughly an eighth appearing once. Sequenced material: blood. The receptors come from a middle-aged woman with Graves' ophthalmopathy.

This clonotype was counted at least ten times. This rearrangement joins TRBV27 to TRBJ1-1; D unclear. Trimming left V 6 bases short and J 0 bases short, with 11 bases between. The CDR3 contains 14 residues. Germline loops: CDR1 MNHEY, CDR2 SMNVEV (reference sequence). In DNA, the CDR3 is TGTGCCAGCAGCTACCGCCCACTGAACACTGAAGCTTTCTTT. As protein: CASSYRPLNTEAFF.

V and J are TRBV11-3 and TRBJ2-6, with TRBD1 matching 7 bases. Germline CDR1 and CDR2: SGHNT and YENEEA. J lost 0 bases, V lost 5 bases, and 7 bases had no gene match. The CDR3 sequence is 17 residues long. CDR3 coding DNA: TGTGCCAGCAGCCGGCCCGGGACAGTCTCTGGGGCCAACGTCCTGACTTTC. It encodes CASSRPGTVSGANVLTF. Full variable domain (outside the CDR3, taken from reference TRBV11-3 and TRBJ2-6): EAGVVQSPRYKIIEKKQPVAFWCNPISGHNTLYWYLQNLGQGPELLIRYENEEAVDDSQLPKDRFSAERLKGVDSTLKIQPAELGDSAVYLCASSRPGTVSGANVLTFGAGSRLTVL.

This clonotype was found many times. The chain joins TRBV4-1 to TRBJ1-1; tentatively, D is TRBD1 (5 bases). The V end was cut by 5 bases, the J end by 5 bases, with 18 bases between. Germline CDR1 and CDR2: MGHRA and YSYEKL. The CDR3 is 15 amino acids. The CDR3 nucleotides read TGCGCCAGCAGCGCCACTTGGGGCGCCGGAACTGAAGCTTTCTTT. This translates into CASSATWGAGTEAFF.

This clonotype came up many times. V gene TRBV24-1 combines with J gene TRBJ1-1; D is possibly TRBD1 (6 bases). Germline V gene lookup returns CDR1 KGHDR and CDR2 SFDVKD. V dropped 4 bases and J dropped 0 bases, with 8 bases sitting between them. The length of the CDR3 is 14 residues. This CDR3 reads CATSEGALNTEAFF. The DNA for the CDR3 is TGTGCCACCAGTGAGGGGGCCCTGAACACTGAAGCTTTCTTT.

The chain recombines TRBV7-8 with TRBJ2-7; D gene uncertain. The length of the CDR3 is 17 residues. V was shortened by 5 bases and J by 3 bases, with 23 bases between the two germline ends. Germline V gene data show CDR1 as SGHVS and CDR2 as FQNEAQ. CDR3 sequence: CASSPLGLTKTYYEQYF. In nucleotides, the CDR3 is TGTGCCAGCAGCCCCCTGGGTTTGACCAAGACCTACTACGAGCAGTACTTC.

A remark on this clonotype: It may be a read error: a sequence one base away is much more abundant. V is TRBV7-9 and J is TRBJ2-1; the D gene could be TRBD1 or TRBD2 (5 bases each). CDR1 SEHNR and CDR2 FQNEAQ come from the germline V gene (reference sequence). V lost 1 base and J 2 bases, leaving 15 bases between the germline ends. This CDR3 has 17 amino acids. CDR3 sequence: CASSLDPRGLTYNEQFF. The CDR3 DNA reads TGTGCCAGCAGCTTAGATCCGAGGGGCTTAACCTACAATGAGCAGTTCTTC.